One and the same sample provided the 17 T cell receptor beta chains below, sequenced in a study of type 1 regulatory T cells. These receptors are not linked to any known antigen. TCRdb recomputed calls from the reads with MiXCR, one row per CDR3 protein. This table has about 69,000 distinct CDR3 sequences, less than 25% appearing once. Study conclusions and caveats: Compared with non-Tr1 cells, Tr1 cells showed a narrower TCR repertoire.

The sequencing input was cultured type 1 regulatory T (Tr1) cells, either the whole culture or a sorted fraction (not recorded which). These receptor sequences come from a human donor in good health.

The genes are TRBV30 and TRBJ2-3; perhaps TRBD2 as D (5 bases). Germline loops: CDR1 GTSNPN, CDR2 SVGIG (reference sequence). The CDR3 has 13 residues. With 2 bases removed from V and 4 bases from J, the gap between germline ends came to 10 bases. The CDR3 DNA follows: TGTGCCTGGAGTCGTACTAGGGCAGATACGCAGTATTTT. Translation gives CAWSRTRADTQYF.

This CDR3 is CSARYGVTEAFF. CDR3 coding DNA: TGCAGTGCTAGATACGGGGTCACTGAAGCTTTCTTT. The chain combines TRBV20-1 with TRBJ1-1; D not certain. V shed 2 bases and J shed 4 bases, with 8 bases lying between them. From germline, CDR1 is DFQATT and CDR2 SNEGSKA (reference sequence). This CDR3 comprises 12 residues.

The rearrangement uses TRBV6-1 and TRBJ2-7; 7 nucleotides align to TRBD2. The V segment lost 0 bases and the J segment 7 bases; nucleotides outside the gene matches: 9. The V gene's germline CDR1 is MNHNS and CDR2 SASEGT. The CDR3 totals 15 residues. The CDR3 DNA sequence: TGTGCCAGCAGTGAAGCGACTAGCCAGTTACGGGAGCAGTACTTC. Amino acids: CASSEATSQLREQYF.

V is TRBV29-1 and J is TRBJ1-4; no firm D call. V was clipped by 7 bases and J by 5 bases, with 14 bases between them. Germline lookup yields CDR1 SQVTM and CDR2 ANQGSEA. CDR3 length equals 13 residues. CDR3 DNA sequence: TGCAGCGCCCAGCGAGGGCGAAATGAAAAACTGTTTTTT. This encodes CSAQRGRNEKLFF.

In this sample, this clonotype turned up a few times. The V gene is TRBV5-1, the J gene TRBJ2-1; D unresolved. CDR1 is SGHRS, CDR2 YFSETQ, per germline. Trimming left V 1 base short and J 3 bases short, with 8 bases between. The CDR3 contains 14 residues. Written as DNA, the CDR3 is TGCGCCAGCAGCTTGCCCTCGATCTACAATGAGCAGTTCTTC. This encodes CASSLPSIYNEQFF.

The chain couples TRBV12-3 or TRBV12-4 to TRBJ1-3; D gene ambiguous. The CDR3 covers 13 residues. With 4 bases removed from V and 1 base from J, the gap between germline ends came to 5 bases. This CDR3 is CASSSRSGNTIYF. CDR3 sequence (DNA): TGTGCCAGCAGTTCGAGATCTGGAAACACCATATATTTT.

V gene TRBV12-3 or TRBV12-4 combines with J gene TRBJ1-6; D remains ambiguous. This CDR3 spans 12 amino acids. V was pared by 3 bases and J by 8 bases, with 5 bases between. CDR3 coding DNA: TGTGCCAGCAGTTTTGCGGATTCACCCCTCCACTTT. It is translated as CASSFADSPLHF.

Only a few counts were recorded for this clonotype. The genes are TRBV5-5 and TRBJ1-1, with unresolved D. CDR1 and CDR2 from the germline V gene are SGHKS and YYEKEE (reference sequence). The V gene lost 4 bases and the J gene lost 0 bases, with 4 bases spanning the gap. This CDR3 region has 12 residues. Here the CDR3 reads CASSGLNTEAFF. The CDR3 DNA is TGTGCCAGCAGCGGCCTGAACACTGAAGCTTTCTTT.

The chain couples TRBV20-1 to TRBJ2-1; no clear D. The CDR3 consists of 16 residues. V shed 0 bases and J shed 0 bases, with 12 bases lying between them. The germline gives CDR1 DFQATT, CDR2 SNEGSKA (reference sequence). This chain's CDR3 is CSARDVGQFSYNEQFF. Here the CDR3 DNA reads TGCAGTGCTAGAGATGTAGGGCAGTTCTCCTACAATGAGCAGTTCTTC.

This chain uses TRBV29-1 with TRBJ2-3; tentatively, D is TRBD1 (5 bases). The ends were cut back, 3 bases at V and 11 bases at J, with 18 bases in the middle. In germline, CDR1 is SQVTM, CDR2 ANQGSEA. CDR3 length equals 13 residues. CDR3 in DNA: TGCAGCGTTGATGGAAAAAGGGGCAATAAGCAGTATTTT. Amino acid sequence: CSVDGKRGNKQYF.

The chain joins TRBV20-1 to TRBJ2-5, with D perhaps TRBD2 (6 bases). Trimming cost V 5 bases and J 7 bases, with 8 bases left between them. Per the germline V gene, CDR1 is DFQATT and CDR2 is SNEGSKA (reference sequence). The length of the CDR3 is 10 residues. In nucleotides, the CDR3 is TGCAGTGCTCTGGAGGGGACCCAGTACTTC. Residues: CSALEGTQYF.

The chain carries TRBV9 and TRBJ2-3; D remains ambiguous. The CDR3 has 14 residues. V lost 0 bases, J lost 7 bases, and 12 bases lay in between. Germline loops: CDR1 SGDLS, CDR2 YYNGEE. CDR3 region: CASSVGSDPNTQYF. CDR3 bases: TGTGCCAGCAGCGTAGGATCTGATCCAAATACGCAGTATTTT. The variable domain in full, completed from reference TRBV9 and TRBJ2-3, reads DSGVTQTPKHLITATGQRVTLRCSPRSGDLSVYWYQQSLDQGLQFLIQYYNGEERAKGNILERFSAQQFPDLHSELNLSSLELGDSALYFCASSVGSDPNTQYFGPGTRLTVL.

The chain is built from TRBV5-1 and TRBJ2-2; 12 bases align to TRBD2. Germline V CDR1 and CDR2: SGHRS, YFSETQ. CDR3 length: 16 residues. V lost 3 bases and J lost 7; bases outside the gene matches: 7. In DNA, the CDR3 is TGCGCCAGCAGCTCCAGACTAGCGGGAGCGAGCGGGGAGCTGTTTTTT. Its translation: CASSSRLAGASGELFF.

The chain uses TRBV30 and TRBJ2-2; a possible D gene is TRBD2 (6 bases). CDR1 and CDR2 from the germline V gene are GTSNPN and SVGIG (reference sequence). V lost 0 bases and J 6 bases, leaving 8 bases between the germline ends. The CDR3 is made up of 13 amino acids. Written as DNA, the CDR3 is TGTGCCTGGAGTGTGGCGGGATCCGGGGAGCTGTTTTTT. Its translation is CAWSVAGSGELFF.

The chain combines TRBV5-1 with TRBJ1-4; D is ambiguous. V lost 4 bases and J 8 bases, leaving 15 bases between the germline ends. Germline CDR1 and CDR2: SGHRS and YFSETQ. The CDR3 length is 14 residues. CDR3 region: CASSIGRNMEKLFF. The CDR3 DNA reads as TGCGCCAGCAGCATAGGACGTAACATGGAAAAACTGTTTTTT.

The chain has TRBV27 and TRBJ2-7; 8 bases align to TRBD1. Germline CDR1 is MNHEY and CDR2 is SMNVEV (reference sequence). This CDR3 comprises 14 residues. V shed 6 bases and J 3 bases; nucleotides not matched to a gene: 7. CDR3 amino acids: CASRKGQGDYEQYF. For the CDR3, the DNA is TGTGCCAGCAGGAAAGGACAGGGCGACTACGAGCAGTACTTC.

This clonotype was detected ten times or more. The chain uses TRBV7-6 and TRBJ2-3, with 10 nucleotides matching TRBD1. Germline CDR1 reads SGHVS; CDR2 reads FNYEAQ. The CDR3 is 16 amino acids. V shed 0 bases, J shed 5 bases, and the junction held 5 bases outside the gene matches. This CDR3 reads CASSLAPDRGRDTQYF. CDR3 DNA: TGTGCCAGCAGCTTAGCGCCCGACAGGGGGCGAGATACGCAGTATTTT. Based on the CDR3 plus reference TRBV7-6 and TRBJ2-3, the full variable domain is GAGVSQSPRYKVTKRGQDVALRCDPISGHVSLYWYRQALGQGPEFLTYFNYEAQQDKSGLPNDRFSAERPEGSISTLTIQRTEQRDSAMYRCASSLAPDRGRDTQYFGPGTRLTVL.